The entry that follows covers one T cell receptor (beta chain) sequence. There is no known antigen for this receptor. Within one base of it there is no much larger clone, and no base qualities were kept. In the same sample, other DNA sequences code for this CDR3. The CDR3 spans 16 residues, from the cysteine through the phenylalanine. Solely the CDR3 DNA is kept, with 48 bases framed from the first base. As encoded in the germline V gene, CDR1 is SGHTA while CDR2 is FQGTGA. Trimmed from V: 4 bases; trimmed from J: 7 bases; junction bases lacking a gene match: 10. The data stem from a study of OX40 agonist ivuxolimab in advanced cancers. Background for the entire study: Ivuxolimab was a fully human IgG2 agonistic monoclonal antibody targeting the costimulatory receptor OX40 (CD134). Partial responses occurred in three dose-escalation patients: two with cutaneous melanoma and one with hepatocellular carcinoma. Of the roughly 50 dose-escalation patients, hepatocellular carcinoma was present in 19, melanoma in about 15, renal cell carcinoma in 9 and head and neck cancer in 9. The dose-escalation cohort was 82.7% male with a mean age of about 54 years, ranging from roughly 23 to 90. Patients were allowed to have had prior anti-PD-1, anti-PD-L1 or anti-CTLA-4 therapy, and 40% of the dose-escalation patients had been treated with checkpoint inhibitors. Peripheral TCRbeta sequencing was intended to test whether TCR sequence diversity was altered and clonal T-cell expansion was caused by ivuxolimab. Intravenous ivuxolimab was administered to patients every 2 weeks at six dose levels: 0.01, 0.1, 0.3, 1.5, 3 and 10 mg/kg. The monotherapy dose-escalation portion (N = 52 patients) of the phase I ivuxolimab trial is reported in the paper.

Patients with a history of autoimmune disease or receiving systemic immunosuppression were excluded from the trial. Peripheral blood for TCR sequencing was collected from all dose cohorts at baseline, on cycle 4 day 1, and on cycle 7 day 1. The samples were taken from a phase I, first-in-human, multicenter, open-label dose-escalation trial of ivuxolimab. The trial enrolled adults with locally advanced or metastatic head and neck squamous cell, hepatocellular, melanoma or renal cell carcinoma. Before TCR sequencing, CD4+ and CD8+ T cells were separately sorted from peripheral blood. Study-wide conclusions, independent of this receptor: In the 0.1-3.0 mg/kg groups, partial responders had among the lowest normalized peripheral clonal expansion, particularly in CD8+ T cells. Which antigens the clonally expanded peripheral T cells were specific for was not determined. At doses from 0.1 to 3.0 mg/kg, clonal expansion was seen in both CD4+ and CD8+ blood T cells between baseline and week 6. After ivuxolimab, expanded clones were on average more numerous among CD8+ T cells than among CD4+ T cells. Low levels of normalized T-cell clonal expansion were also seen in some nonresponding patients.

Genomic DNA was extracted from sorted cells for sequencing of the TCRbeta CDR3 region. TCRbeta CDR3 regions were sequenced using the immunoSEQ Assay. What TCRdb holds here is the immuneACCESS table cut down to in-frame rearrangements. Part of the clones is not present; checked against another copy, under half of the missing clones reflect an unresolved V gene, and the others are unexplained. Within this sample are 60,000 or so clones, with about 90% of them counted one time only. The ten largest make up 16% of the sample. The sequence joins TRBV7-3 to TRBJ2-1; 10 nucleotides in the junction match TRBD1. The sequence came from an adult with an advanced solid tumor such as melanoma, head and neck, liver or kidney cancer. The sample in question was CD4+ or CD8+ T cells sorted from blood, obtained in a trial of the OX40 agonist ivuxolimab. The DNA sequence follows: TGTGCCAGCAGCTCCGACCGGGACAGGGGTGGAAATGAGCAGTTCTTC. Translated, this is CASSSDRDRGGNEQFF.